This T cell receptor (beta chain) was documented in a study of response to subunit inactivated influenza vaccine. CDR3 length: 15 amino acids. Germline V CDR1 and CDR2: MNHEY, SMNVEV (reference sequence). V was trimmed by 3 bases and J by 6 bases, leaving 12 bases between them. This clonotype was recorded at least ten times. MiXCR was run by TCRdb on the RT-PCR reads, yielding one entry per CDR3 protein. The data show some 600,000 distinct CDR3 sequences, 11% to 15% seen once. The sample was PBMCs from blood, taken 14 to 15 days before vaccination. The sequence was collected from a man aged 45-65 years who received an inactivated influenza vaccine. The J gene is TRBJ1-6, the V gene TRBV27, with a tentative D call TRBD1 (6 bases). CDR3 amino acids: CASSLSQGVNSPLHF. CDR3 in DNA: TGTGCCAGCAGTTTGTCACAGGGAGTTAATTCACCCCTCCACTTT.